This T cell receptor beta chain was identified during a study of identical twins. Study-level points and caveats: Reduced insertions were recorded for abundant cord blood beta clonotypes, with no such pattern in memory repertoires. Conclusions were drawn cross-sectionally by statistical analysis, without following the same donors.

The table lists this clonotype with a few counts. The antigen remains unidentified. In germline, CDR1 is MNHNS, CDR2 SASEGT. The CDR3 is 19 amino acids. V shed 5 bases and J 1 base; nucleotides not matched to a gene: 12. Template switching, a step in the protocol, added a universal primer site, and cDNA carried unique molecular identifiers. TCRdb reanalysed the 5' RACE reads using MiXCR and keeps one entry per CDR3 protein. The table shows more than 1.5 million distinct CDR3 sequences, with 25% to 35% occurring only once. The V call is TRBV6-1, the J call TRBJ2-1; 12 nucleotides match TRBD2. Sequencing was done on a sample of cord blood. The TCR originated in a newborn girl in good health. The CDR3 protein is CASSKQVTSGRRSYNEQFF. CDR3 nucleotide sequence: TGTGCCAGCAGTAAACAGGTGACTAGCGGGAGAAGATCCTACAATGAGCAGTTCTTC.